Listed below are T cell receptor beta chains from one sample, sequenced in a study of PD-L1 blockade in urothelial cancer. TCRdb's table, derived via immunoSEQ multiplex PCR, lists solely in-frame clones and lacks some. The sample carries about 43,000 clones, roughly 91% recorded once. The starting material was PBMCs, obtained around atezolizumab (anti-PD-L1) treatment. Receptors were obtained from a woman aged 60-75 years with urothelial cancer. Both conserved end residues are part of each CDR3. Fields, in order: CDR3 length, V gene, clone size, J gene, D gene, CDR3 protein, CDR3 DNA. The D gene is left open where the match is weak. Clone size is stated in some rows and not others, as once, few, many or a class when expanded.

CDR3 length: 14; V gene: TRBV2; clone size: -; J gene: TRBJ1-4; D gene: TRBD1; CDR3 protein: CASRMDRGYEKLFF; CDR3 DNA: TGTGCCAGCAGAATGGACAGGGGCTATGAAAAACTGTTTTTT
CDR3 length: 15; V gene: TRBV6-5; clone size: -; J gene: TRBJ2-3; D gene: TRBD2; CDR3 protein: CASSTLAGGRDTQYF; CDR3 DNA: TGTGCCAGCAGCACACTAGCGGGGGGGCGTGATACGCAGTATTTT
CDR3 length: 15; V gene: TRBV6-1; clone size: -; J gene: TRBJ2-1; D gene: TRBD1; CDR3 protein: CASSPWRQGYNEQFF; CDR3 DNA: TGTGCCAGCAGCCCCTGGAGACAGGGCTACAATGAGCAGTTCTTC
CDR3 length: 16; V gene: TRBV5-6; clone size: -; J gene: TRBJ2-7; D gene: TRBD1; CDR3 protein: CASSSLKDRVFSEQYF; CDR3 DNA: TGTGCCAGCAGCTCGCTAAAGGACAGGGTCTTTTCCGAGCAGTACTTC
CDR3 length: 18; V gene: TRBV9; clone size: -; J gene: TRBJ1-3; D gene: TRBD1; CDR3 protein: CASSVAGLGTGTGNTIYF; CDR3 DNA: TGTGCCAGCAGCGTAGCGGGGCTGGGGACAGGTACTGGAAACACCATATATTTT
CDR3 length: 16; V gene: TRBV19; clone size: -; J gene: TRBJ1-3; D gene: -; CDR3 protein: CASSTFTGSSGNTIYF; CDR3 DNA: TGTGCCAGTAGTACTTTTACAGGGTCCTCTGGAAACACCATATATTTT
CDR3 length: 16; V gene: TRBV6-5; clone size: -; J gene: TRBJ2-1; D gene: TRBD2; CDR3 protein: CASSYVLAGGPNEQFF; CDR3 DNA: TGTGCCAGCAGTTACGTCCTAGCGGGAGGGCCCAATGAGCAGTTCTTC
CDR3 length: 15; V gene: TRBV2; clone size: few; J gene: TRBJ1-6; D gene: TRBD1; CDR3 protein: CASREDDRVNSPLHF; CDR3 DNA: TGTGCCAGCAGGGAAGACGACAGGGTAAATTCACCCCTCCACTTT
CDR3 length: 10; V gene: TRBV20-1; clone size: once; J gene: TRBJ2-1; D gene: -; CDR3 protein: CSARLNEQFF; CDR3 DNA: TGCAGTGCTAGATTAAATGAGCAGTTCTTC
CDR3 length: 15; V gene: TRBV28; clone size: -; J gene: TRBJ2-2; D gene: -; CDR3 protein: CASSLLAAYTGELFF; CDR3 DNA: TGTGCCAGCAGTTTATTGGCCGCATACACCGGGGAGCTGTTTTTT
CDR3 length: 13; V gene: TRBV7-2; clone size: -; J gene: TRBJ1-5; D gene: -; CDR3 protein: CASSSQRRQPQHF; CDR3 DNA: TGTGCCAGCAGCTCCCAGAGGAGACAGCCCCAGCATTTT
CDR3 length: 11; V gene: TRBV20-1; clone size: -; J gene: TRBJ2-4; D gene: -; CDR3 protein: CSARDGGNQYF; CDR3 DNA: TGCAGCGCCCGGGACGGGGGTAATCAGTACTTC
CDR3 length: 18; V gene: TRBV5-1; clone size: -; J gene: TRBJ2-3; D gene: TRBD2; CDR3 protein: CASSSAVSGGTSTDTQYF; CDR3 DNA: TGCGCCAGCAGCTCGGCGGTTAGCGGGGGGACTAGCACAGATACGCAGTATTTT
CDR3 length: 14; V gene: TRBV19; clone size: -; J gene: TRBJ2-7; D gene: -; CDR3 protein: CASSPDNSAYEQYF; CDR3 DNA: TGTGCCAGTAGTCCCGATAACTCCGCCTACGAGCAGTACTTC
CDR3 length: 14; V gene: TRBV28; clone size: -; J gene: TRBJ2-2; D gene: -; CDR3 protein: CASSPPGQPGELFF; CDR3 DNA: TGTGCCAGCAGCCCCCCCGGACAGCCCGGGGAGCTGTTTTTT
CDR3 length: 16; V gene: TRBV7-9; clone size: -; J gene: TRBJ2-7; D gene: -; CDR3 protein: CASSKVGAGEGYEQYF; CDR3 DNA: TGTGCCAGCAGCAAAGTGGGGGCGGGAGAAGGCTACGAGCAGTACTTC
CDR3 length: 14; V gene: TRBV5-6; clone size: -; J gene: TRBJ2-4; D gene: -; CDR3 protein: CASSLVRAKNIQYF; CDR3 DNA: TGTGCCAGCAGCTTGGTCAGGGCCAAAAACATTCAGTACTTC
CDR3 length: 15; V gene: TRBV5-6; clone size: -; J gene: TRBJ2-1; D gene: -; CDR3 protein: CASSYNRRLVNEQFF; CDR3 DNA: TGTGCCAGCAGCTACAACCGGCGGCTAGTCAATGAGCAGTTCTTC
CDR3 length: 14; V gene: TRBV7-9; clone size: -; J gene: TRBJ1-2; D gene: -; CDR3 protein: CASSIGAVLGGYTF; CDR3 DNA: TGTGCCAGCAGTATAGGGGCAGTCCTAGGTGGCTACACCTTC
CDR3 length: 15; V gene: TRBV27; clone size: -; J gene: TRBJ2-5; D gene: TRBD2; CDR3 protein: CASSTTSGLQETQYF; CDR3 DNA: TGTGCCAGCAGTACGACTAGCGGGCTCCAAGAGACCCAGTACTTC